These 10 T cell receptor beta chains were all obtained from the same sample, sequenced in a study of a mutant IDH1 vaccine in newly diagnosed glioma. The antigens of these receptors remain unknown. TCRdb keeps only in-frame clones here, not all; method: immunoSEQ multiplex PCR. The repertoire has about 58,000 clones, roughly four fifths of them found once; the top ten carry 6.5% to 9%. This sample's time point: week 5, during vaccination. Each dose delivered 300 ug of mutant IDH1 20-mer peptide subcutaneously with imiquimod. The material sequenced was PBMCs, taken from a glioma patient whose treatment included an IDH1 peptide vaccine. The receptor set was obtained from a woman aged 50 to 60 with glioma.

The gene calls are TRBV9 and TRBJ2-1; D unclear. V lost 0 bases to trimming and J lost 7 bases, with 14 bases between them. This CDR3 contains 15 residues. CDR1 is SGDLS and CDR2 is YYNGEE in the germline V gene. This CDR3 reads CASSVEGQSGNEQFF. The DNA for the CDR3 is TGTGCCAGCAGCGTAGAAGGCCAATCTGGGAATGAGCAGTTCTTC.

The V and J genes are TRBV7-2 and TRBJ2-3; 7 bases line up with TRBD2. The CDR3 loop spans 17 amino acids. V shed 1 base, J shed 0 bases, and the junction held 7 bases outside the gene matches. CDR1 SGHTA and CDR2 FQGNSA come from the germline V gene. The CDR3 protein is CASSLGRGGRSTDTQYF. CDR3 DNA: TGTGCCAGCAGCTTAGGGCGGGGCGGGAGAAGCACAGATACGCAGTATTTT.

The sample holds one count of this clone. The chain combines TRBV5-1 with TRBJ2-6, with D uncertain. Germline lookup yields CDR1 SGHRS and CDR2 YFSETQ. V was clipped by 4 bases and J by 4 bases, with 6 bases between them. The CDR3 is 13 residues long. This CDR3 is CASSEGGANVLTF. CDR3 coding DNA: TGCGCCAGCAGCGAAGGAGGGGCCAACGTCCTGACTTTC. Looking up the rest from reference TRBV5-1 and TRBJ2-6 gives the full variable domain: KAGVTQTPRYLIKTRGQQVTLSCSPISGHRSVSWYQQTPGQGLQFLFEYFSETQRNKGNFPGRFSGRQFSNSRSEMNVSTLELGDSALYLCASSEGGANVLTFGAGSRLTVL.

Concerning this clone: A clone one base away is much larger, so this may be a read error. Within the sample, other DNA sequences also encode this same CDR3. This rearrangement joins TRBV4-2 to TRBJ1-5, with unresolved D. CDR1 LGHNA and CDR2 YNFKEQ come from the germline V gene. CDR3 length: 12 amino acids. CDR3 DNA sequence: TGTGCCAGCAGCCAGGGAAATCAGCCCCAACATTTT. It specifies CASSQGNQPQHF.

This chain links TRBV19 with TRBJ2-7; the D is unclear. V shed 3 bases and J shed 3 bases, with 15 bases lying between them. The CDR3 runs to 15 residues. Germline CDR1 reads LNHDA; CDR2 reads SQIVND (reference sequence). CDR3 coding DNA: TGTGCCAGTAGTATGATTGGGGTTACTGGCTACGAGCAGTACTTC. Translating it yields CASSMIGVTGYEQYF.

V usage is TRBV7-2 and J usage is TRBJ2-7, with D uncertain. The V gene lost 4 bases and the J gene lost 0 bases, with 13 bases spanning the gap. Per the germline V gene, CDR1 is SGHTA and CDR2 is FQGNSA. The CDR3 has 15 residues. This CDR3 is CASSSRVQSSYEQYF. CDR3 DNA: TGTGCCAGCAGCTCTCGGGTCCAAAGCTCCTACGAGCAGTACTTC. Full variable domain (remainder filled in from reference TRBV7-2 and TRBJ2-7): GAGVSQSPSNKVTEKGKDVELRCDPISGHTALYWYRQSLGQGLEFLIYFQGNSAPDKSGLPSDRFSAERTGGSVSTLTIQRTQQEDSAVYLCASSSRVQSSYEQYFGPGTRLTVT.

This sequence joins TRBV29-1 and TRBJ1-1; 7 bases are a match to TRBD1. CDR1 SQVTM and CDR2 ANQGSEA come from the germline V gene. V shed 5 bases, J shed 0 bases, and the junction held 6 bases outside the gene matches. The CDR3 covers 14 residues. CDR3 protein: CSVTEGALNTEAFF. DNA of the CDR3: TGCAGCGTTACGGAGGGGGCATTGAACACTGAAGCTTTCTTT.

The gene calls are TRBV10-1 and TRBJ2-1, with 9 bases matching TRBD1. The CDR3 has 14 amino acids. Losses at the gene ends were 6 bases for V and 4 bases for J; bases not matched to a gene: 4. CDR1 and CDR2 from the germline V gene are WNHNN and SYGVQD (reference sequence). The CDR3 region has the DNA TGCGCCAGCAGCACAGGGGGCTCGTACAATGAGCAGTTCTTC. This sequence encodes CASSTGGSYNEQFF.

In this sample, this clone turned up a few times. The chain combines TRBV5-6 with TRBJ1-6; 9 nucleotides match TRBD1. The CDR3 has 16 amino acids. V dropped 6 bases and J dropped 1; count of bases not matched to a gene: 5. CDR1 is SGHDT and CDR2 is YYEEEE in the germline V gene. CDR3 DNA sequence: TGTGCCAGCACCTATGGACAGGGGTCCTATAATTCACCCCTCCACTTT. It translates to CASTYGQGSYNSPLHF.

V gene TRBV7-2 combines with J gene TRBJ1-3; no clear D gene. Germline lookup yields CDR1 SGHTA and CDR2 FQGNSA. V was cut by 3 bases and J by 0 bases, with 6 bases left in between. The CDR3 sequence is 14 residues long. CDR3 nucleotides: TGTGCCAGCAGCTTTATGATCTCTGGAAACACCATATATTTT. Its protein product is CASSFMISGNTIYF. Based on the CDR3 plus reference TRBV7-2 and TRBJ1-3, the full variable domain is GAGVSQSPSNKVTEKGKDVELRCDPISGHTALYWYRQSLGQGLEFLIYFQGNSAPDKSGLPSDRFSAERTGGSVSTLTIQRTQQEDSAVYLCASSFMISGNTIYFGEGSWLTVV.